Below, 9 T cell receptor beta chains from the same sample are listed, as sequenced in a study of T-cell reconstitution after alpha-beta-depleted transplantation in children (dated by TCRdb to the mid-2010s). Receptors were amplified or captured by PCR. Sequenced using an Illumina HiSeq 2500. TCR library preparation used molecular barcoding, with unique molecular identifiers applied to normalize quantification of the TCRbeta repertoire. Through fastp at Q25 and MiXCR, TCRdb rebuilt clones from the public reads, retaining in-frame beta chains. Rows with one shared CDR3 protein collapse into an entry with the most common genes and DNA. For this sample there are around 530,000 distinct CDR3 sequences; approximately 30% appear just once. The ten biggest clones cover approximately 2.3% of the sample. The sample in question was PBMCs from the stem cell graft donor, obtained from the stem cell graft. These receptors all stem from a human donor who donated a stem cell graft to a child with aplastic anemia.

This clonotype was detected a few times. The chain links TRBV7-8 to TRBJ2-5; D may be TRBD1 (6 bases). Germline V gene data show CDR1 as SGHVS and CDR2 as FQNEAQ. The CDR3 runs to 18 residues. Trimming pared 2 bases from V and 2 bases from J, leaving 21 bases between. The chain's CDR3 is CASSLRIGGDTAQETQYF. CDR3 DNA sequence: TGTGCCAGCAGCTTAAGGATCGGTGGGGACACAGCTCAAGAGACCCAGTACTTC.

J is TRBJ2-1 and V is TRBV6-2 or TRBV6-3, with unresolved D. V dropped 6 bases and J dropped 6 bases, with 12 bases sitting between them. Germline V gene data show CDR1 as MNHEY and CDR2 as SVGEGT. CDR3 length equals 13 residues. CDR3 loop: CASSFDMGNEQFF. DNA of the CDR3: TGTGCCAGCAGCTTTGACATGGGCAATGAGCAGTTCTTC.

This clonotype showed up just a few times. CDR3 nucleotides: TGTGCCAGCTCAGATTCCCTTAGAGGAGCTTTCTTT. Amino acid sequence: CASSDSLRGAFF. The chain is built from TRBV7-9 and TRBJ1-1; D unresolved. The CDR3 extends over 12 amino acids. CDR1 is SEHNR and CDR2 is FQNEAQ in the germline V gene (reference sequence). V lost 8 bases and J lost 10, with 17 bases in between.

V gene TRBV28 combines with J gene TRBJ1-2, with D perhaps matching TRBD1 (6 bases). The V end was cut by 10 bases, the J end by 1 base, with 10 bases between. The CDR3 runs 12 residues. The V gene's germline CDR1 is MDHEN and CDR2 SYDVKM. Written as DNA, the CDR3 is TGTGCCACCGGACAGATTAACTATGGCTACACCTTC. It translates to CATGQINYGYTF.

V usage is TRBV25-1 and J usage is TRBJ2-5, with 11 nucleotides matching TRBD2. V shed 7 bases and J 2 bases; nucleotides not matched to a gene: 3. CDR1 is MGHDK and CDR2 is SYGVNS in the germline V gene. The length of the CDR3 is 14 residues. The CDR3 DNA reads TGTGCCAGCAAGTTAGCGGGAGGGCAAGAGACCCAGTACTTC. It is translated as CASKLAGGQETQYF. The whole variable domain, filled in from reference TRBV25-1 and TRBJ2-5, reads EADIYQTPRYLVIGTGKKITLECSQTMGHDKMYWYQQDPGMELHLIHYSYGVNSTEKGDLSSESTVSRIRTEHFPLTLESARPSHTSQYLCASKLAGGQETQYFGPGTRLLVL.

This chain connects TRBV4-1 to TRBJ2-1, with 8 positions matching TRBD2. V lost 7 bases and J lost 4; bases outside the gene matches: 12. The CDR3 has 16 amino acids. Germline values: CDR1 MGHRA, CDR2 YSYEKL. The CDR3 sequence is CASNWVAGGLYNEQFF. The CDR3 DNA follows: TGCGCCAGCAATTGGGTGGCGGGAGGACTATACAATGAGCAGTTCTTC.

This clonotype came up a few times. The CDR3 reads CASSSRMGQGGGKLFF. In DNA form, the CDR3 reads TGTGCCAGCAGTTCCCGTATGGGACAGGGAGGCGGAAAACTGTTTTTT. This sequence joins TRBV6-5 and TRBJ1-4, with 9 bases matching TRBD1. Germline CDR1 reads MNHEY; CDR2 reads SVGAGI. The CDR3 covers 16 residues. V shed 4 bases, J shed 10 bases, and the junction held 13 bases outside the gene matches.

The CDR3: CASSLSYSLNTGELFF. CDR3 nucleotides: TGCGCCAGCAGCTTGTCGTACAGCCTGAACACCGGGGAGCTGTTTTTT. V gene TRBV5-1 combines with J gene TRBJ2-2; D ambiguous. There are 16 residues in the CDR3. V was shortened by 1 base and J by 1 base, with 11 bases between the two germline ends. The V gene's germline CDR1 is SGHRS and CDR2 YFSETQ.

The V call is TRBV19, the J call TRBJ1-5; D is perhaps TRBD1 (6 bases). The V end lost 5 bases, the J end lost 2 bases, and 13 bases lay between the germline ends. The CDR3 spans 15 residues. Germline V gene data show CDR1 as LNHDA and CDR2 as SQIVND (reference sequence). The CDR3 protein is CASSPSGDGNQPQHF. The CDR3 DNA sequence: TGTGCCAGTAGTCCCTCAGGGGATGGCAATCAGCCCCAGCATTTT. Full variable domain (outside the CDR3, taken from reference TRBV19 and TRBJ1-5): DGGITQSPKYLFRKEGQNVTLSCEQNLNHDAMYWYRQDPGQGLRLIYYSQIVNDFQKGDIAEGYSVSREKKESFPLTVTSAQKNPTAFYLCASSPSGDGNQPQHFGDGTRLSIL.